This T cell receptor (beta chain) emerged from a study of cytomegalovirus exposure and HLA in healthy donors. Study details: An earlier analysis found around 100 million unique TCR beta sequences from approximately 190 million T cells. Around 80 million unique TCR sequences came from HLA-typed donors in an early release.

Germline lookup yields CDR1 MNHEY and CDR2 SVGAGI. V shed 2 bases, J shed 7 bases, and the junction held 10 bases outside the gene matches. The CDR3 sequence is 16 residues long. 60 Vbeta and 13 Jbeta primers were used in PCR. Measured with immunoSEQ multiplex PCR; TCRdb has only the in-frame clones, and not every one. The table lists some 70,000 clones, around 66% of them singletons, with approximately 15% in the top ten. The V gene is TRBV6-5, the J gene TRBJ2-7, with TRBD2 identical over 11 bases. The sequencing sample was made of PBMCs. The TCR comes from a male donor in good health and CMV-seropositive. Here the CDR3 DNA reads TGTGCCAGCAGTTACCTAGCGGGAGGCACCCTACGGGAGCAGTACTTC. Amino acids: CASSYLAGGTLREQYF.